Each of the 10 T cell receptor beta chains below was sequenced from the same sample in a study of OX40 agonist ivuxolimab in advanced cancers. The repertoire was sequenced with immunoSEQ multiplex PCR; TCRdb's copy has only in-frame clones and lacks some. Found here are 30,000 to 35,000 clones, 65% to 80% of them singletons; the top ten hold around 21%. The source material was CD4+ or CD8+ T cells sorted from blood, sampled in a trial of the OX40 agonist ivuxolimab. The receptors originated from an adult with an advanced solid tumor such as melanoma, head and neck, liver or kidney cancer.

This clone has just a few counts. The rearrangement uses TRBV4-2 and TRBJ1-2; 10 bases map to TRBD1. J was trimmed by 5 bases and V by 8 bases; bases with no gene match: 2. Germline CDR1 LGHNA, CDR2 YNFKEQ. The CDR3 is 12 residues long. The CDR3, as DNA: TGTGCCAGCGAGGGACAGGGGTATGGCTACACCTTC. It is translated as CASEGQGYGYTF.

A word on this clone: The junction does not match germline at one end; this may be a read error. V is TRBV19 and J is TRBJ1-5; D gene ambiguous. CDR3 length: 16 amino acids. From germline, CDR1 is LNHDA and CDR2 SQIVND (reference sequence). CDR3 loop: CASRVQAGYSSQPQHF. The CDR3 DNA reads TGTGCCAGTAGGGTCCAGGCCGGGTATAGCAGTCAGCCCCAGCATTTT.

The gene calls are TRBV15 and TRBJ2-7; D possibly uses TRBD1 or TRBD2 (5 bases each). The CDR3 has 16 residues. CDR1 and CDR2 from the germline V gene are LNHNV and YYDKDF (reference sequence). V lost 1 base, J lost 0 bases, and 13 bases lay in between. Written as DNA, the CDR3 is TGTGCCACCAGCAGAGTGAGGGGCCCCGTCTCCTACGAGCAGTACTTC. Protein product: CATSRVRGPVSYEQYF.

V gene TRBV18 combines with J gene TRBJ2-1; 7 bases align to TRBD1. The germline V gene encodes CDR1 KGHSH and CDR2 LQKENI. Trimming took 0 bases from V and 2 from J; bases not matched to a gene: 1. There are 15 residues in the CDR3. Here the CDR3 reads CASSPPQGAYNEQFF. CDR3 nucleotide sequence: TGTGCCAGCTCACCACCGCAGGGGGCCTACAATGAGCAGTTCTTC.

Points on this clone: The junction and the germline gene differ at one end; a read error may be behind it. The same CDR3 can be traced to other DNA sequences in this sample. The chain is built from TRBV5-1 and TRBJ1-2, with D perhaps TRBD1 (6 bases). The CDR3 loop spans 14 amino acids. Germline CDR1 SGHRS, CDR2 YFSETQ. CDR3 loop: CASSIGGTEHGYTF. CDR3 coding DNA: TGTGCCAGCAGCATTGGGGGCACGGAACATGGCTACACCTTC.

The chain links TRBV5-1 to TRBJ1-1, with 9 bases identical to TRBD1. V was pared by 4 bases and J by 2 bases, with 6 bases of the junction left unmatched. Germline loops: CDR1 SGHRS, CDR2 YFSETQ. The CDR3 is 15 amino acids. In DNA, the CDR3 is TGCGCCAGCAGCGGCGGGACAGGGTTTAACACTGAAGCTTTCTTT. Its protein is CASSGGTGFNTEAFF.

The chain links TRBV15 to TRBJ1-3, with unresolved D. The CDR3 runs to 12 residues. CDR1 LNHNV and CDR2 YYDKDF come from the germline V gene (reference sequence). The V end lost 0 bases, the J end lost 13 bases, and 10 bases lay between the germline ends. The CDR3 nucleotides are TGTGCCACCAGCAGAGATGGGTTAAAGATATATTTT. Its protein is CATSRDGLKIYF.

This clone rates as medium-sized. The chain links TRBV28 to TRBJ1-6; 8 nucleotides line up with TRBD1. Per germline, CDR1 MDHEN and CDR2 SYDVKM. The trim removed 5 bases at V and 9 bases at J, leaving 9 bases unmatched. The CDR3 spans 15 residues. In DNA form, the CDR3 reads TGTGCCAGCAGTAGCTCAGGGACAGGTTTTTCACCCCTCCACTTT. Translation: CASSSSGTGFSPLHF.

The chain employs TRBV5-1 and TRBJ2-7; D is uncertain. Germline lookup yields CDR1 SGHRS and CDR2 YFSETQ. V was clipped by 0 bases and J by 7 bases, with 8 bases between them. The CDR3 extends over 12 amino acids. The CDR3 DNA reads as TGCGCCAGCAGCTTGGGGCGGTGGGAGCAGTACTTC. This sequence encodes CASSLGRWEQYF.

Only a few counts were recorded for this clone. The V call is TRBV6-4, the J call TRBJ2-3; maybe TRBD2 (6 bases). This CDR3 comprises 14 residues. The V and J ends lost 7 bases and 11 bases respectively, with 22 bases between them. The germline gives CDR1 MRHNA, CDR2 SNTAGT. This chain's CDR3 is CASKLEFTSRWQYF. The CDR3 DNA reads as TGTGCCAGCAAGCTAGAGTTTACTAGCCGGTGGCAGTATTTT.